The 24 T cell receptor beta chains in this list originate from one sample, sequenced in a study of blood T cell repertoires in COVID-19 (dated by TCRdb to 2019 to 2021). Receptors were amplified or captured by the immunoSEQ multiplex PCR assay. The table was pulled from immuneACCESS by TCRdb, which kept in-frame rearrangements only. Such tables lose some clones; where checked, under half of the loss comes from unresolved V genes, and the rest has no known cause. The sample table shows around 130,000 clones, and about 80% are seen once. The ten largest account for roughly 10% of the sample. Input material: peripheral blood. The receptor source for this set is a human donor in a cohort sampled during active COVID-19.

This clone has a handful of counts. The V call is TRBV18, the J call TRBJ1-2; D remains unclear. Germline CDR1 is KGHSH and CDR2 is LQKENI. This CDR3 contains 15 residues. Trimming shortened V by 0 bases and J by 0 bases, and 8 bases separated the two germline ends. The CDR3 here is CASSPPLQTNYGYTF. The DNA for the CDR3 is TGTGCCAGCTCACCACCGCTACAGACTAACTATGGCTACACCTTC. Supplemented by reference TRBV18 and TRBJ1-2, the full variable domain reads NAGVMQNPRHLVRRRGQEARLRCSPMKGHSHVYWYRQLPEEGLKFMVYLQKENIIDESGMPKERFSAEFPKEGPSILRIQQVVRGDSAAYFCASSPPLQTNYGYTFGSGTRLTVV.

The J gene is TRBJ1-2, the V gene TRBV5-1; the D is unclear. This CDR3 comprises 15 residues. Germline V gives CDR1 SGHRS, CDR2 YFSETQ. The V and J ends lost 4 bases and 9 bases respectively, with 22 bases between them. CDR3 loop: CASSQTLASVPRYTF. CDR3 in DNA: TGCGCCAGCAGCCAAACCCTTGCGTCCGTCCCCCGCTACACCTTC. The full variable domain, its missing parts supplied by reference TRBV5-1 and TRBJ1-2, is KAGVTQTPRYLIKTRGQQVTLSCSPISGHRSVSWYQQTPGQGLQFLFEYFSETQRNKGNFPGRFSGRQFSNSRSEMNVSTLELGDSALYLCASSQTLASVPRYTFGSGTRLTVV.

V gene TRBV2 combines with J gene TRBJ2-1, with 11 bases aligning to TRBD2. V lost 7 bases, J lost 10 bases, and 12 bases stayed unmatched. The CDR3 loop spans 15 amino acids. The germline V gene encodes CDR1 SNHLY and CDR2 FYNNEI. The CDR3 DNA follows: TGTGCCAGCACCCTAGGGGCTAGCGGGGGGAGGGAGCAGTTCTTC. This translates into CASTLGASGGREQFF. The full variable domain, completed using reference TRBV2 and TRBJ2-1, is EPEVTQTPSHQVTQMGQEVILRCVPISNHLYFYWYRQILGQKVEFLVSFYNNEISEKSEIFDDQFSVERPDGSNFTLKIRSTKLEDSAMYFCASTLGASGGREQFFGPGTRLTVL.

The chain recombines TRBV6-1 with TRBJ1-1; TRBD1 matches at 11 bases. The trim removed 3 bases at V and 4 bases at J, leaving 4 bases unmatched. The CDR3 covers 15 residues. From germline, CDR1 is MNHNS and CDR2 SASEGT. In nucleotides, the CDR3 is TGTGCCAGCAGTGAGGCCGGGACAGGGGGCACTGAAGCTTTCTTT. Its translation: CASSEAGTGGTEAFF.

In DNA form, the CDR3 reads TGCAGCGTTGTGGGGAGAGAAGAGACCCAGTACTTC. Protein sequence: CSVVGREETQYF. The chain recombines TRBV29-1 with TRBJ2-5; D possibly corresponds to TRBD2 (5 bases). This CDR3 region has 12 residues. CDR1 is SQVTM and CDR2 is ANQGSEA in the germline V gene. V was clipped by 4 bases and J by 3 bases, with 9 bases between them.

Only a few counts were recorded for this clone. At one boundary the junction diverges from the germline segment, which might be a read error. The J gene is TRBJ1-4, the V gene TRBV29-1; 8 bases match TRBD1. Per germline, CDR1 SQVTM and CDR2 ANQGSEA. CDR3 length: 12 residues. This CDR3 is CSVTGGNEKLFF. The CDR3, as DNA: TGCAGCGTTACAGGGGGGAATGAAAAGCTGTTTTTT.

The V call is TRBV6-5, the J call TRBJ1-1, with D unclear. Germline-derived CDR1 and CDR2 are MNHEY and SVGAGI. The CDR3 contains 14 residues. V lost 5 bases and J lost 6, with 16 bases in between. The CDR3 is CASSTDRAGAEAFF. CDR3 sequence (DNA): TGTGCCAGCAGTACTGATCGGGCGGGTGCTGAAGCTTTCTTT.

This clone occurred a few times. This chain connects TRBV6-6 to TRBJ1-1; TRBD1 is a possible D gene (6 bases). Trimming removed 5 bases at V and 1 base at J, with 17 bases between. The length of the CDR3 is 16 residues. Germline CDR1 is MNHNY and CDR2 is SVGAGI (reference sequence). This CDR3 reads CASSRRLTGRNTEAFF. The CDR3 region has the DNA TGTGCCAGCAGTCGACGGCTTACAGGGAGGAACACTGAAGCTTTCTTT.

The chain recombines TRBV4-2 with TRBJ2-1; the match to TRBD2 covers 10 bases. The V gene end was trimmed by 1 base and the J gene end by 5 bases; junction bases not matched to a gene: 5. This CDR3 is 16 amino acids long. The germline V gene has CDR1 LGHNA and CDR2 YNFKEQ. As DNA, the CDR3 is TGTGCCAGCAGCCAAGTAGGGACTAGCGCCGACAATGAGCAGTTCTTC. Residues: CASSQVGTSADNEQFF.

This clone was detected only once. This chain links TRBV11-1 with TRBJ1-2; D unresolved. The CDR3 is made up of 15 amino acids. Germline loops: CDR1 SGHAT, CDR2 FQDESV (reference sequence). Trimming removed 1 base from V and 4 bases from J, with 13 bases in between. CDR3 residues: CASSLVPGYGYGYTF. The CDR3 DNA sequence: TGTGCCAGCAGCTTAGTTCCCGGGTACGGCTATGGCTACACCTTC. Complete variable domain (other parts from reference TRBV11-1 and TRBJ1-2): EAEVAQSPRYKITEKSQAVAFWCDPISGHATLYWYRQILGQGPELLVQFQDESVVDDSQLPKDRFSAERLKGVDSTLKIQPAELGDSAMYLCASSLVPGYGYGYTFGSGTRLTVV.

The genes are TRBV25-1 and TRBJ2-7; 7 bases are a match to TRBD1. The germline CDR1 and CDR2 sequences are MGHDK and SYGVNS. V lost 1 base and J lost 1; bases outside the gene matches: 1. There are 14 residues in the CDR3. The CDR3 region is CASSEWGQSYEQYF. CDR3 bases: TGTGCCAGCAGTGAATGGGGACAGTCCTACGAGCAGTACTTC.

The chain links TRBV5-4 to TRBJ1-1, with unresolved D. Germline lookup yields CDR1 SGHNT and CDR2 YYREEE (reference sequence). V lost 0 bases to trimming and J lost 3 bases, with 21 bases between them. This CDR3 has 18 residues. The CDR3 coding sequence is TGTGCCAGCAGCTTGGGGGGAGCCCCAGGAGGATTTTACACTGAAGCTTTCTTT. Protein sequence: CASSLGGAPGGFYTEAFF.

To note about this clone: The same CDR3 is also encoded by other DNA sequences in this sample. The chain carries TRBV5-4 and TRBJ2-7; 7 nucleotides match TRBD1. The CDR3 runs 12 residues. In germline, CDR1 is SGHNT, CDR2 YYREEE (reference sequence). V trimming: 4 bases; J trimming: 7 bases; junction bases outside the gene matches: 5. The CDR3 loop is CASSPTGVEQYF. CDR3 nucleotide sequence: TGTGCCAGCAGCCCAACAGGGGTTGAGCAGTACTTC.

V gene TRBV5-1 combines with J gene TRBJ2-7, with 11 positions matching TRBD1. The CDR3 consists of 14 residues. Trimming removed 3 bases from V and 3 bases from J; junction bases left unmatched: 2. Per germline, CDR1 SGHRS and CDR2 YFSETQ. The CDR3 DNA is TGCGCCAGCAGCTCGGGACAGGGGGGCTACGAGCAGTACTTC. Its protein product is CASSSGQGGYEQYF.

V usage is TRBV9 and J usage is TRBJ2-3; weak D call: TRBD2 (5 bases). V gave up 4 bases and J gave up 1 base, with 7 bases separating them. Germline assignment: CDR1 SGDLS and CDR2 YYNGEE. CDR3 length equals 13 residues. The CDR3 DNA is TGTGCCAGCAGCTCCGGGGGCACAGATACGCAGTATTTT. Its translation is CASSSGGTDTQYF.

The genes are TRBV12-2 and TRBJ1-2; the table's D call, TRBD1, was not checked against the DNA. TRBV12-2 constitutes a pseudogene. The CDR3 runs to 18 residues. CDR3 protein: CASRSEAPGQGDFYGYTF. The CDR3 DNA reads TGTGCAAGTCGCTCCGAAGCCCCGGGTCAGGGTGACTTCTATGGCTACACCTTC.

The genes are TRBV2 and TRBJ1-4, with unresolved D. The CDR3 length is 16 residues. Germline CDR1 reads SNHLY; CDR2 reads FYNNEI. V was pared by 6 bases and J by 13 bases, with 27 bases between. CDR3 coding DNA: TGTGCCAGCAGCCCCTTCGCGAGCGGCACAATGAAAAGACTGTTTTTT. Protein product: CASSPFASGTMKRLFF.

This chain joins TRBV7-2 and TRBJ2-7; D call uncertain. This CDR3 has 14 residues. The germline V gene has CDR1 SGHTA and CDR2 FQGNSA. V dropped 1 base and J dropped 0 bases, with 7 bases sitting between them. The CDR3 loop reads CASSLGYSSYEQYF. The CDR3 DNA sequence: TGTGCCAGCAGCTTAGGGTACAGCTCCTACGAGCAGTACTTC.

The V call is TRBV28, the J call TRBJ2-7; a weak D match, TRBD1 (6 bases). The V gene lost 6 bases and the J gene lost 5 bases, with 17 bases spanning the gap. The CDR3 has 14 amino acids. The V gene's germline CDR1 is MDHEN and CDR2 SYDVKM. The CDR3 region has the DNA TGTGCCAGCAGAGAGAACAGGGTTCTCCACGAGCAGTACTTC. Amino acids: CASRENRVLHEQYF.

This clone showed up just a few times. The J gene is TRBJ1-1, the V gene TRBV5-1; TRBD1 might be the D (5 bases). The germline V and J ends were trimmed by 0 bases and 7 bases, with 10 bases remaining between them. CDR1 is SGHRS and CDR2 is YFSETQ in the germline V gene. This CDR3 is built from 13 residues. The CDR3 loop is CASSLETDLEAFF. DNA for the CDR3: TGCGCCAGCAGCTTGGAGACAGATCTTGAAGCTTTCTTT.

This chain connects TRBV7-2 to TRBJ2-2; TRBD2 matches at 11 bases. The CDR3 has 16 residues. The V gene end was trimmed by 5 bases and the J gene end by 2 bases; junction bases not matched to a gene: 4. Germline V gives CDR1 SGHTA, CDR2 FQGNSA. CDR3 in DNA: TGTGCCAGCAGCACTAGCGGGGGAGCTAACACCGGGGAGCTGTTTTTT. Translating it yields CASSTSGGANTGELFF.

This chain links TRBV6-5 with TRBJ1-2; no clear D. The V gene's germline CDR1 is MNHEY and CDR2 SVGAGI. V lost 6 bases to trimming and J lost 1 base, with 15 bases between them. This CDR3 comprises 15 residues. The CDR3 sequence: CASRPDGLNNYGYTF. The CDR3, as DNA: TGTGCCAGCAGACCCGACGGACTAAATAACTATGGCTACACCTTC.

The chain joins TRBV28 to TRBJ1-2; the D gene is possibly TRBD1 (6 bases). From germline, CDR1 is MDHEN and CDR2 SYDVKM. This CDR3 is 15 amino acids long. The V end was cut by 1 base, the J end by 7 bases, with 16 bases between. In nucleotides, the CDR3 is TGTGCCAGCAGTTTATACTCGGACAGACTTGGTGGCTACACCTTC. Encoded protein: CASSLYSDRLGGYTF.

J is TRBJ2-5 and V is TRBV2; TRBD1 aligns across 10 bases. There are 14 residues in the CDR3. V gave up 5 bases and J gave up 4 bases; unmatched junction bases: 4. Germline-derived CDR1 and CDR2 are SNHLY and FYNNEI. CDR3 sequence: CASSYDRGRETQYF. The CDR3 nucleotides read TGTGCCAGCAGTTATGACAGGGGGCGAGAGACCCAGTACTTC.